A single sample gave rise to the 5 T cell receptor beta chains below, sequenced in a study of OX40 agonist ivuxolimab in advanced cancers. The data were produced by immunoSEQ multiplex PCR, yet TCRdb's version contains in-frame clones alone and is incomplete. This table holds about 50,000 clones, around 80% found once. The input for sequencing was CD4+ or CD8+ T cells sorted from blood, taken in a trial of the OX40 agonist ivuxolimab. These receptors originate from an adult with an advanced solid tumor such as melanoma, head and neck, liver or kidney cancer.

CDR3 protein: CAWSKGYQPQHF. The CDR3 DNA reads as TGTGCCTGGAGTAAGGGTTATCAGCCCCAGCATTTT. This chain links TRBV30 with TRBJ1-5, with D unresolved. CDR1 and CDR2 from the germline V gene are GTSNPN and SVGIG (reference sequence). This CDR3 has 12 amino acids. V dropped 2 bases and J dropped 5 bases, with 7 bases sitting between them.

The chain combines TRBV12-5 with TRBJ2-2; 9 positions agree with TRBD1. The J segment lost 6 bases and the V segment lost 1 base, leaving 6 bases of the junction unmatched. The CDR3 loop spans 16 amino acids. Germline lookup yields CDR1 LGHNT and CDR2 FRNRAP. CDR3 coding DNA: TGTGCTAGTGGTTTGGGACAGGGGGTGGCGGCCGGGGAGCTGTTTTTT. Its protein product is CASGLGQGVAAGELFF.

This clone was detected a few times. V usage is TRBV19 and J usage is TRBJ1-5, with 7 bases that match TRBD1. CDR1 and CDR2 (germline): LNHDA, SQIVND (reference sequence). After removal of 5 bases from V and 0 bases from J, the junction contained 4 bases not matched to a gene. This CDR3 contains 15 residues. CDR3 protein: CASSSQGNSNQPQHF. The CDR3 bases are TGTGCCAGTAGTTCACAGGGGAATAGCAATCAGCCCCAGCATTTT. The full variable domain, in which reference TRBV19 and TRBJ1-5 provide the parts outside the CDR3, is DGGITQSPKYLFRKEGQNVTLSCEQNLNHDAMYWYRQDPGQGLRLIYYSQIVNDFQKGDIAEGYSVSREKKESFPLTVTSAQKNPTAFYLCASSSQGNSNQPQHFGDGTRLSIL.

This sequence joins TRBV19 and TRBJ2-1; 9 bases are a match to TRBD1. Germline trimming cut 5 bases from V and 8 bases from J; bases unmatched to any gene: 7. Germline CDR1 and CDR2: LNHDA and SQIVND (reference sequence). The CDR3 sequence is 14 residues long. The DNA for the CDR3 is TGTGCCAGTAGTGTGCGGGACAGGGATGATGAGCAGTTCTTC. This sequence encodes CASSVRDRDDEQFF.

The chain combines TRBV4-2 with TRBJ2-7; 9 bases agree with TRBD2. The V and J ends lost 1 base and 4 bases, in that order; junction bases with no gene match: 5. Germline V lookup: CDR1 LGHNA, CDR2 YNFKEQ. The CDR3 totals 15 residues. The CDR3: CASSQGAGGIYEQYF. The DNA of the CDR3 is TGTGCCAGCAGCCAAGGGGCGGGAGGGATTTACGAGCAGTACTTC.